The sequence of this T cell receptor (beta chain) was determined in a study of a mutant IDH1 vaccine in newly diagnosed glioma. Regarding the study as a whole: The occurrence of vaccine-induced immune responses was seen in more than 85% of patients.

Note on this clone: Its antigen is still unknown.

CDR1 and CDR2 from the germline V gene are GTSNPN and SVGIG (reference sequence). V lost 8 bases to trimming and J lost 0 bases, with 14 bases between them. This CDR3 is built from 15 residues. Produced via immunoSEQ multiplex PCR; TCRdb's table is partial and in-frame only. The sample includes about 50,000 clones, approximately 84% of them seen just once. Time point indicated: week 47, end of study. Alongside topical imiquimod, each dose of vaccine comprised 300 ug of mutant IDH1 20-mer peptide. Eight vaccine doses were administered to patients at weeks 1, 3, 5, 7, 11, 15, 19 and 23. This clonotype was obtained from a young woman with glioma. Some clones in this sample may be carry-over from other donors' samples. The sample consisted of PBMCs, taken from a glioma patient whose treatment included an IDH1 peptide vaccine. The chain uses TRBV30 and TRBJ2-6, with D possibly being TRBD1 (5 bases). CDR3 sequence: CARGQGVSGANVLTF. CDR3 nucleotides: TGTGCCAGGGGCCAGGGTGTCTCTGGGGCCAACGTCCTGACTTTC.